This is a list of T cell receptor beta chains from one sample in a study of blood T cell repertoires in COVID-19. Only in-frame clones appear in the TCRdb table, and some are missing; sequencing was by immunoSEQ multiplex PCR. The sample consists of approximately 150,000 clones, approximately 88% of them appearing once. Sequenced sample: peripheral blood. The receptors were sampled from a human donor in a cohort sampled during active COVID-19. CDR3s include the opening cysteine and the closing phenylalanine or tryptophan. Fields, in order: V gene, J gene, CDR3 protein.

v_gene: TRBV7-9; j_gene: TRBJ2-5; CDR3aa: CASSFNSDLTQYF
v_gene: TRBV7-9; j_gene: TRBJ2-1; CDR3aa: CASSPFRGFNNEQFF
v_gene: TRBV4-1; j_gene: TRBJ1-1; CDR3aa: CASSQEGGLLNTEAFF
v_gene: TRBV6-5; j_gene: TRBJ1-5; CDR3aa: CATITGRGINQPQHF
v_gene: TRBV5-5; j_gene: TRBJ1-3; CDR3aa: CASSPPGLPGNTIYF
v_gene: TRBV7-9; j_gene: TRBJ2-7; CDR3aa: CASSLGLAGDHYEQYF
v_gene: TRBV5-1; j_gene: TRBJ1-3; CDR3aa: CASSLTVGLSGNTIYF
v_gene: TRBV7-3; j_gene: TRBJ2-1; CDR3aa: CASSLTGGGTYNEQFF
v_gene: TRBV29-1; j_gene: TRBJ2-7; CDR3aa: CSVYHGGRADEQYF
v_gene: TRBV6-5; j_gene: TRBJ2-1; CDR3aa: CASRNLQGNEQFF
v_gene: TRBV19; j_gene: TRBJ1-1; CDR3aa: CASSIRAGRGNTEAFF
v_gene: TRBV30; j_gene: TRBJ1-6; CDR3aa: CAWSGGGNSPLHF
v_gene: TRBV7-8; j_gene: TRBJ1-4; CDR3aa: CASSRRTDRNEKLFF
v_gene: TRBV6-2/TRBV6-3; j_gene: TRBJ2-3; CDR3aa: CASSYKGLDSPDTQYF
v_gene: TRBV14; j_gene: TRBJ2-1; CDR3aa: CASSQVPGQGDNEQFF
v_gene: TRBV29-1; j_gene: TRBJ1-1; CDR3aa: CSVEPGSTEAFF